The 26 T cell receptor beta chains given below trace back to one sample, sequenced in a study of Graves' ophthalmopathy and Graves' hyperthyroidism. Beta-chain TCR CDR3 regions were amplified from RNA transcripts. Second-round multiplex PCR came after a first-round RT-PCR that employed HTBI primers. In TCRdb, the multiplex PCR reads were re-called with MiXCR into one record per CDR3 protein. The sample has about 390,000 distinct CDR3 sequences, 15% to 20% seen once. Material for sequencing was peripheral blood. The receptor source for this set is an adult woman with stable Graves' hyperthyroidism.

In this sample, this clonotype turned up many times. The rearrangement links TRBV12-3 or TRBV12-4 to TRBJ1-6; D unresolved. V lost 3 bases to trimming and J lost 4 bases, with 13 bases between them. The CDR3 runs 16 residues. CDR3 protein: CASSLGRESYNSPLHF. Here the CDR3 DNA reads TGTGCCAGCAGTTTGGGTAGGGAAAGTTATAATTCACCCCTCCACTTT.

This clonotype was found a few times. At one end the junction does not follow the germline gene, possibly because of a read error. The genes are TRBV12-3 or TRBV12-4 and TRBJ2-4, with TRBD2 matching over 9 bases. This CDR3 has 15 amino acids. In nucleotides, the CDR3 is TGTGCCAGCTACAAAGGGGTACTAGCGGGCATGAATGGTCTCTTC. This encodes CASYKGVLAGMNGLF.

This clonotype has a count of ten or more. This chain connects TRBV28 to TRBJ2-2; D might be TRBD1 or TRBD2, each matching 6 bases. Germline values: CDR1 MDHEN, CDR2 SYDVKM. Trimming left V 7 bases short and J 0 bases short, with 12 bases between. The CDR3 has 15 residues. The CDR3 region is CASMWGAANTGELFF. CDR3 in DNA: TGTGCCAGCATGTGGGGGGCCGCGAACACCGGGGAGCTGTTTTTT.

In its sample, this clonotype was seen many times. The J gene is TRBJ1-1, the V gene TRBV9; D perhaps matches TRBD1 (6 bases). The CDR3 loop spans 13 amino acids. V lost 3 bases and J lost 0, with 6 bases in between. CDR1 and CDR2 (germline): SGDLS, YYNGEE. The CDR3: CASSGTVNTEAFF. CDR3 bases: TGTGCCAGCAGCGGGACAGTGAACACTGAAGCTTTCTTT.

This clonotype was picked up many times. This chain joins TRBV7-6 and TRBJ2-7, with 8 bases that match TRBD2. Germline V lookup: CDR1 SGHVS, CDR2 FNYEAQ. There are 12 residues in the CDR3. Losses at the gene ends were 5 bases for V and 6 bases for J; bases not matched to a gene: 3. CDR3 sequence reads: CASSPSGSEQYF. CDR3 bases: TGTGCCAGCAGCCCCAGCGGGAGCGAGCAGTACTTC.

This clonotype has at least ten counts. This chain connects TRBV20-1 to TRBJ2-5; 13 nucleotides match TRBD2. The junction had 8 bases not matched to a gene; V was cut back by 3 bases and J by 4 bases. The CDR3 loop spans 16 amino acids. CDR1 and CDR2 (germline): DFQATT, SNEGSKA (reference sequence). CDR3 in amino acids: CSASPGLAGRRETQYF. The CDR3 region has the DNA TGCAGTGCTAGCCCGGGACTAGCGGGACGTCGAGAGACCCAGTACTTC.

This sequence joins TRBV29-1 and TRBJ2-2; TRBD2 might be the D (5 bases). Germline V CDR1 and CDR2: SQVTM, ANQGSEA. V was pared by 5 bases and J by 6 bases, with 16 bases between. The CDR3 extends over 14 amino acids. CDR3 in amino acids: CSVSVGVDPGELFF. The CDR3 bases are TGCAGCGTTTCTGTGGGAGTGGACCCCGGGGAGCTGTTTTTT.

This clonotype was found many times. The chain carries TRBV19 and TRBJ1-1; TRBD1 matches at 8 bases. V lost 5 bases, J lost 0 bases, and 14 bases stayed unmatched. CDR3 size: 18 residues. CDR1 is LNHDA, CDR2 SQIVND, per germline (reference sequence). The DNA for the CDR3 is TGTGCCAGTAGTCGCTGGATGACAGGGGAGGGGATGAACACTGAAGCTTTCTTT. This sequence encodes CASSRWMTGEGMNTEAFF.

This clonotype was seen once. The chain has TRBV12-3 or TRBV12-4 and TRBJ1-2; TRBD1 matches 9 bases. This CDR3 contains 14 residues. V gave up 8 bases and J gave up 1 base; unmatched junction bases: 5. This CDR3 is CASRGQGINYGYTF. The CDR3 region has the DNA TGTGCCAGCCGGGGACAGGGAATTAACTATGGCTACACCTTC.

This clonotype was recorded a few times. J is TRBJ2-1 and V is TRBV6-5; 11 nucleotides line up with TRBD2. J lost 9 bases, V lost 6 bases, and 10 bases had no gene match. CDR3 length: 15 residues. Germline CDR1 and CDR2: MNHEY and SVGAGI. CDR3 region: CASRLAGGGSFEQFF. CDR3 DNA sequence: TGTGCCAGCAGGTTAGCGGGAGGGGGATCCTTTGAGCAGTTCTTC.

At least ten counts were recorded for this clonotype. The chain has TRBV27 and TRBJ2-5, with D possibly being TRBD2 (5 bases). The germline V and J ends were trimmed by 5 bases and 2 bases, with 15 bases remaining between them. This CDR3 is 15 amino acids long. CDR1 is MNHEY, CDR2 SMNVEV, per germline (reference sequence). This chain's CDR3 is CASSGSSGRQETQYF. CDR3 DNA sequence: TGTGCCAGCAGTGGGTCATCGGGAAGGCAAGAGACCCAGTACTTC.

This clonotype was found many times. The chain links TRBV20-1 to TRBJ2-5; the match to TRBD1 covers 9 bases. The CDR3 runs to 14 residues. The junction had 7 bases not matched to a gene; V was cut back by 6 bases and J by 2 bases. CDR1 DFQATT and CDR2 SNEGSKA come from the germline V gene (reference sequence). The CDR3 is CSATIGQGQETQYF. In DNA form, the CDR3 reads TGCAGTGCAACCATAGGACAGGGGCAAGAGACCCAGTACTTC.

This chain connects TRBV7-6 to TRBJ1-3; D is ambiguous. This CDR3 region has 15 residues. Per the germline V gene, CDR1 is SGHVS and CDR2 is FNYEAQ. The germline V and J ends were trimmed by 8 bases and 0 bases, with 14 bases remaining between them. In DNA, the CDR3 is TGTGCCAGCTCCGCAGCACCGAGCTCTGGAAACACCATATATTTT. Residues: CASSAAPSSGNTIYF.

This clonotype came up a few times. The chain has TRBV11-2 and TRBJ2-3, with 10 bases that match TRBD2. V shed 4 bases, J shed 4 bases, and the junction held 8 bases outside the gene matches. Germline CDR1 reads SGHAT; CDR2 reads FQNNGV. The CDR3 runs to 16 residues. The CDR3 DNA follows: TGTGCCAGCAGCTCACTAGCGGGAAGGAGGGCAGATACGCAGTATTTT. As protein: CASSSLAGRRADTQYF.

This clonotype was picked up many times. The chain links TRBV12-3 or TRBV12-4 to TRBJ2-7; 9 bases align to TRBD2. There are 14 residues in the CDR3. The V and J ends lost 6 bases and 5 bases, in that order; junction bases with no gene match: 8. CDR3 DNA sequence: TGTGCCAGCAGGAGAGCGGGAGGTAGCCACGAGCAGTACTTC. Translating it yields CASRRAGGSHEQYF.

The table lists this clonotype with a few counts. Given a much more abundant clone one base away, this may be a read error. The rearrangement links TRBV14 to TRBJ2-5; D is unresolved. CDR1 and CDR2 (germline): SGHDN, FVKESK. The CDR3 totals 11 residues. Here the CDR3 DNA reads TGTGCCAGCAGCCAGTTAGAGACCCAGGACTTC. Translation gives CASSQLETQDF.

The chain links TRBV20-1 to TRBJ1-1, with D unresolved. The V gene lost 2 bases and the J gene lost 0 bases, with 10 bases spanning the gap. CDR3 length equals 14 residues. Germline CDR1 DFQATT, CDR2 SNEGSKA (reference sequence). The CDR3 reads CSARPDGMNTEAFF. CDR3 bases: TGCAGTGCTAGACCCGACGGGATGAACACTGAAGCTTTCTTT.

In nucleotides, the CDR3 is TGTGCCACCTCTCCCGGACGGAACCAAGAGACCCAGTACTTC. Residues: CATSPGRNQETQYF. J is TRBJ2-5 and V is TRBV7-2; D is unresolved. CDR1 and CDR2 from the germline V gene are SGHTA and FQGNSA. This CDR3 comprises 14 residues. The V and J ends lost 10 bases and 0 bases respectively, with 15 bases between them.

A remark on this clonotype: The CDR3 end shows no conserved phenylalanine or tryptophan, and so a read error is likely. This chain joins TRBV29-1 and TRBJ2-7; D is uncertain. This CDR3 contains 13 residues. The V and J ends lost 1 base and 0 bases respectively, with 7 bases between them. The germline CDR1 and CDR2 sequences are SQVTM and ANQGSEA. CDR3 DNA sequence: TGCAGCGTTGAAGGCAGTGGCTCCTACGAGCAGTACTGC. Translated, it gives CSVEGSGSYEQYC.

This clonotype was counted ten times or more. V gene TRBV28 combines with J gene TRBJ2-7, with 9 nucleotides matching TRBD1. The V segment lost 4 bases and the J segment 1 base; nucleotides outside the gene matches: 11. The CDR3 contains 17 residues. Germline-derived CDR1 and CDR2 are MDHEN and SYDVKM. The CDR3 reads CASSSLPGQGSSYEQYF. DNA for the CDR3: TGTGCCAGCAGTTCCCTACCGGGACAGGGCTCTTCCTACGAGCAGTACTTC.

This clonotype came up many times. CDR3 amino acids: CAWSPGDQQPQHF. As DNA, the CDR3 is TGTGCCTGGAGTCCCGGGGATCAACAGCCCCAGCATTTT. The chain has TRBV30 and TRBJ1-5; D is unresolved. The CDR3 totals 13 residues. V was shortened by 2 bases and J by 7 bases, with 12 bases between the two germline ends. Per germline, CDR1 GTSNPN and CDR2 SVGIG (reference sequence).

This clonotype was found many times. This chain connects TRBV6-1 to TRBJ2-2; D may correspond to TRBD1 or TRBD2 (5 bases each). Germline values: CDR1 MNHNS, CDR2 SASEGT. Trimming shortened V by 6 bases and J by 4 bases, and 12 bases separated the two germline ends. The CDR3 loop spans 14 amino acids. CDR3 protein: CASRGDLSTGELFF. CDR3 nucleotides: TGTGCCAGCAGGGGGGATTTGAGCACCGGGGAGCTGTTTTTT.

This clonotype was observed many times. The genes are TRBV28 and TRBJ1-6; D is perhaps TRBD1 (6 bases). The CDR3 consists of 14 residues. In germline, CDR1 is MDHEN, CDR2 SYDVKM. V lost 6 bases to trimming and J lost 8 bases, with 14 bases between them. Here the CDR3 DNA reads TGTGCCAGCAGGCTTGGGACAATAGATTCACCCCTCCACTTT. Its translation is CASRLGTIDSPLHF.

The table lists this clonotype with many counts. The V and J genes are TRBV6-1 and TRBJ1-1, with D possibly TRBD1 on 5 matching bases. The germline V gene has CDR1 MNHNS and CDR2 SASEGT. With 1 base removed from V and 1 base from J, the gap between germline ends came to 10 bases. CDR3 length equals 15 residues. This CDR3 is CASSEDRGANTEAFF. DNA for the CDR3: TGTGCCAGCAGTGAAGACAGAGGGGCGAACACTGAAGCTTTCTTT.

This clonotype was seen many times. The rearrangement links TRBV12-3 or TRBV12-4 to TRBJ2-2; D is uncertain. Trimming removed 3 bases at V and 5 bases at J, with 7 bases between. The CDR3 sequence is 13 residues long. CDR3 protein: CASSLLETGELFF. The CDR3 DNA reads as TGTGCCAGCAGTTTGTTAGAGACCGGGGAGCTGTTTTTT.

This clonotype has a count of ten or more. CDR3 residues: CATSDRSVNTGELFF. The CDR3 DNA reads TGTGCCACCAGTGACCGTAGCGTGAACACCGGGGAGCTGTTTTTT. V and J are TRBV24-1 and TRBJ2-2, with D perhaps TRBD2 (5 bases). CDR1 KGHDR and CDR2 SFDVKD come from the germline V gene. The CDR3 spans 15 residues. V was clipped by 4 bases and J by 1 base, with 9 bases between them.